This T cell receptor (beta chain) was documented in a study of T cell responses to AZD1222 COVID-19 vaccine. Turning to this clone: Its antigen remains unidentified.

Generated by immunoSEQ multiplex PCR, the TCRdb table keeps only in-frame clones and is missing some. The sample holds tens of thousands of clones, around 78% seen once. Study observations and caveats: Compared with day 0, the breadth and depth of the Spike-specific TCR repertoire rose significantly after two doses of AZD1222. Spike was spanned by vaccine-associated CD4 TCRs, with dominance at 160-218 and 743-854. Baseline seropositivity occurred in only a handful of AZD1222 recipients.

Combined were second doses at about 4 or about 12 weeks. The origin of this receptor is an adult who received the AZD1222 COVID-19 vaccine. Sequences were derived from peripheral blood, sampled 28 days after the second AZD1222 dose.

The CDR3 sequence is CASSLAASSGANVLTF. The CDR3, as DNA: TGTGCCAGCAGCTTGGCCGCTTCCTCTGGGGCCAACGTCCTGACTTTC. This chain uses TRBV5-6 with TRBJ2-6; D remains unclear. The CDR3 sequence is 16 residues long. Trimming removed 0 bases at V and 0 bases at J, with 7 bases between. Germline-derived CDR1 and CDR2 are SGHDT and YYEEEE.